A selection of T cell receptor beta chains follows, all from one sample in a study of shared clonotypes between healthy human individuals. The assay was immunoSEQ multiplex PCR, and TCRdb's table has in-frame clones only and misses some. The sample lists 1.4 million or so clones; around 98.5% were seen once. Input material: naive CD4+ T cells sorted from blood. All receptors derive from a young man in good health. The CDR3 runs from the conserved cysteine through the conserved F or W. D genes are given only for firm matches. A row's size may be missing; if present it is once, few, many or a size class.

NA,NA,TRBJ2-7,13,TRBV29-1,TGCAGCGTCTCGACAGGCTCCCATAGCGAGCAGTACTTC,CSVSTGSHSEQYF
NA,NA,TRBJ1-1,14,TRBV5-1,TGCGCCAGCAGCCTGGGGGTTCCGAACACTGAAGCTTTCTTT,CASSLGVPNTEAFF
NA,NA,TRBJ2-5,12,TRBV30,TGTGCCTGGAGTGTAATAGGGGAGACCCAGTACTTC,CAWSVIGETQYF
NA,NA,TRBJ2-7,14,TRBV4-1,TGCGCCAGCAGCCATCAAGGAGGGGTTGGCGAGCAGTACTTC,CASSHQGGVGEQYF
NA,NA,TRBJ2-6,15,TRBV6-1,TGTGCCAGCAATTTGATGGGGGCTGGGGCCAACGTCCTGACTTTC,CASNLMGAGANVLTF
NA,NA,TRBJ1-2,14,TRBV9,TGTGCCAGCAGCAAAGCCGGACTTGACGGGGGCTACACCTTC,CASSKAGLDGGYTF
once,NA,TRBJ2-5,14,TRBV6-5,TGTGCCAGCAGTTTGAACAGGTGGGGAGAGACCCAGTACTTC,CASSLNRWGETQYF
NA,NA,TRBJ2-3,13,TRBV27,TGTGCCAGCAGCCAAAAATCATCCGGTACGCAGTATTTT,CASSQKSSGTQYF
NA,NA,TRBJ2-1,15,TRBV28,TGTGCCAGCAGTCCCCACCCCGTCTCCTACAATGAGCAGTTCTTC,CASSPHPVSYNEQFF
NA,NA,TRBJ2-6,19,TRBV7-9,TGTGCCAGCAGCTTAAATGGGGGGCGAATGCCCTCTGGGGCCAACGTCCTGACTTTC,CASSLNGGRMPSGANVLTF
NA,TRBD2,TRBJ2-7,15,TRBV5-1,TGCGCCAGCAGCCCGACACTAGCGGGACTTGACGAGCAGTACTTC,CASSPTLAGLDEQYF